This TCR beta chain appears in the sequencing data of a study of cytotoxic CD8 clonotypes in ibrutinib-treated CLL. Study overall: Timing of response sample collection was a median roughly 11 months after treatment start, with a range of 6 to 36.

Profiled with immunoSEQ multiplex PCR; TCRdb holds only in-frame clones, not every one. Among approximately 150,000 clones listed, approximately 80% were seen once. This CDR3 is built from 14 residues. The germline V gene encodes CDR1 LGHNA and CDR2 YSLEER. Between the trimmed V and J ends, which lost 3 bases and 5 bases, there was a span of 14 bases. This clonotype originated in a human donor with chronic lymphocytic leukemia. The chain couples TRBV4-3 to TRBJ2-7, with a possible D match to TRBD1 (6 bases). This sample comprised PBMCs, obtained after 12 months of ibrutinib treatment. This CDR3 reads CASSHLQGFHEQYF. The CDR3, as DNA: TGCGCCAGCAGCCACCTACAGGGATTCCACGAGCAGTACTTC.